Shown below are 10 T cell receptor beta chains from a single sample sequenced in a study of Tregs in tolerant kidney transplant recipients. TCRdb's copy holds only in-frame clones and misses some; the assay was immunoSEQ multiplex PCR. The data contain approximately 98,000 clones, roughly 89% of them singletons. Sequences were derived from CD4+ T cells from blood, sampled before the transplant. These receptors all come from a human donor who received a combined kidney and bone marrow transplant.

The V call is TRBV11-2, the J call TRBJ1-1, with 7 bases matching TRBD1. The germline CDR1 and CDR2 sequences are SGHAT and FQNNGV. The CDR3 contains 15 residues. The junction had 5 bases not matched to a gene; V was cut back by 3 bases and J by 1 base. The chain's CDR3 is CASSFADRRNTEAFF. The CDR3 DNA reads TGTGCCAGCAGCTTCGCGGACAGGCGGAACACTGAAGCTTTCTTT.

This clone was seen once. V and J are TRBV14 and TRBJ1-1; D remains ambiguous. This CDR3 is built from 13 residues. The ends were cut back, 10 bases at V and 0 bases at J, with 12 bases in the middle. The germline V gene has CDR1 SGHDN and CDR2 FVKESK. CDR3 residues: CATSTGMNTEAFF. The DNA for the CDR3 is TGTGCCACTTCGACGGGAATGAACACTGAAGCTTTCTTT.

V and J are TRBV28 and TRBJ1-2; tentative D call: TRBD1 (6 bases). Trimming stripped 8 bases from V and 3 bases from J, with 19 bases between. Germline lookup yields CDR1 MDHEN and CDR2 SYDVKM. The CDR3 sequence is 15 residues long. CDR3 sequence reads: CASRTISQGDYGYTF. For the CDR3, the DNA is TGTGCCAGCCGGACCATCTCACAGGGCGACTATGGCTACACCTTC.

The DNA of the CDR3 is TGTGCCAGCACCTCGGGGTACCCAAACTACGAGCAGTACTTC. Its protein product is CASTSGYPNYEQYF. The rearrangement joins TRBV28 to TRBJ2-7, with D possibly being TRBD2 (5 bases). Germline V gene lookup returns CDR1 MDHEN and CDR2 SYDVKM. CDR3 length equals 14 residues. Trimming removed 7 bases at V and 3 bases at J, with 16 bases between.

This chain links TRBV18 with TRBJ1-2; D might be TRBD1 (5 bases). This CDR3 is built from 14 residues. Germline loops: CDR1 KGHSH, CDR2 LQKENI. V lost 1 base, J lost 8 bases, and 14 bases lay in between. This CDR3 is CASSPRETGRGYTF. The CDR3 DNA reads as TGTGCCAGCTCACCACGAGAAACAGGTCGGGGCTACACCTTC. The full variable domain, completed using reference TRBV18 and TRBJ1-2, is NAGVMQNPRHLVRRRGQEARLRCSPMKGHSHVYWYRQLPEEGLKFMVYLQKENIIDESGMPKERFSAEFPKEGPSILRIQQVVRGDSAAYFCASSPRETGRGYTFGSGTRLTVV.

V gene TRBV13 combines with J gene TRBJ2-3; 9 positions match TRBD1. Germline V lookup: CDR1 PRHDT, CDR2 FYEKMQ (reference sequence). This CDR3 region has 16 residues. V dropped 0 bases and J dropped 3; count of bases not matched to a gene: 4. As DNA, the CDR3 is TGTGCCAGCAGCTTAGGCAGGACAGGGGAGACAGATACGCAGTATTTT. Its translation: CASSLGRTGETDTQYF.

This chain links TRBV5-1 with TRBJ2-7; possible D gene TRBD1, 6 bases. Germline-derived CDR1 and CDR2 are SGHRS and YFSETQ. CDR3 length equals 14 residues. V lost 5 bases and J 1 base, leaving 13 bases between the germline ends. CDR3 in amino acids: CASSFGTPSYEQYF. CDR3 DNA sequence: TGCGCCAGCAGTTTCGGGACACCGTCCTACGAGCAGTACTTC.

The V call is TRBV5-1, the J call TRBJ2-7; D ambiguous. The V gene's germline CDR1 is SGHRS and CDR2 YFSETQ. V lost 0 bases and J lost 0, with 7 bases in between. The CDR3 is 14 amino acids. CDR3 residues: CASSLVPTSYEQYF. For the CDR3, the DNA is TGCGCCAGCAGCTTGGTCCCTACCTCCTACGAGCAGTACTTC. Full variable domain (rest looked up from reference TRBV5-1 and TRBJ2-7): KAGVTQTPRYLIKTRGQQVTLSCSPISGHRSVSWYQQTPGQGLQFLFEYFSETQRNKGNFPGRFSGRQFSNSRSEMNVSTLELGDSALYLCASSLVPTSYEQYFGPGTRLTVT.

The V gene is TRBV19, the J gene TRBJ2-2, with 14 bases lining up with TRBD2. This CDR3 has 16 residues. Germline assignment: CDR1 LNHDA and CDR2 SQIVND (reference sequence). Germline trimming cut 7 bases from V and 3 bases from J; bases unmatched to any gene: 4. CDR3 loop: CASNRLAGGYTGELFF. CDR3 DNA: TGTGCCAGTAACAGACTAGCGGGAGGGTACACCGGGGAGCTGTTTTTT.

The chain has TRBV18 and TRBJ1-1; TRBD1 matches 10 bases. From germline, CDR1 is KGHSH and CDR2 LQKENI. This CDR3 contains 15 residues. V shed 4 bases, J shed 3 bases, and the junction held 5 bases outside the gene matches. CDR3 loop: CASSRRTGGDTEAFF. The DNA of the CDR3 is TGTGCCAGCTCACGTCGGACAGGGGGGGACACTGAAGCTTTCTTT. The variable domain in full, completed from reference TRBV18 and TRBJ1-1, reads NAGVMQNPRHLVRRRGQEARLRCSPMKGHSHVYWYRQLPEEGLKFMVYLQKENIIDESGMPKERFSAEFPKEGPSILRIQQVVRGDSAAYFCASSRRTGGDTEAFFGQGTRLTVV.